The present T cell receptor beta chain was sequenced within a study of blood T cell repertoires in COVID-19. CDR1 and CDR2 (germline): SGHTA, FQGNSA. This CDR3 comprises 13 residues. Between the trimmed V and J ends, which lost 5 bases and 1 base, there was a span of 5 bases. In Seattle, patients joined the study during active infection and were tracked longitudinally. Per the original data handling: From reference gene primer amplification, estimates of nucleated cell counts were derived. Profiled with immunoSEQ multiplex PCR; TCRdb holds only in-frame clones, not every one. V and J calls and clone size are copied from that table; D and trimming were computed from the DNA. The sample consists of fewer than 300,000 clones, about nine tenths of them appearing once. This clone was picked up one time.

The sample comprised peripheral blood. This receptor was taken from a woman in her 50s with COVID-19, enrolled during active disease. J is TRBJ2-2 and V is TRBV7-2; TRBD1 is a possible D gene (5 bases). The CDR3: CASSQGNTGELFF. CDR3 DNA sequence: TGTGCCAGCAGCCAGGGGAACACCGGGGAGCTGTTTTTT.